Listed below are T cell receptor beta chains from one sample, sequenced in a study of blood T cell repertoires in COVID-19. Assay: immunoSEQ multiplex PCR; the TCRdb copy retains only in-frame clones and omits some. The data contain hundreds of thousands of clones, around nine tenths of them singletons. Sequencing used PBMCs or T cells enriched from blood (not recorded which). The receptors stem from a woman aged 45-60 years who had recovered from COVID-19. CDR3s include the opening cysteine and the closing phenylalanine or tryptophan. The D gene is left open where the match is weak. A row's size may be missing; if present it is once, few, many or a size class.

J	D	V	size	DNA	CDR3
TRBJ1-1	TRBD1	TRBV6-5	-	TGTGCCAGCAGGGCCGGGACAGAAAACACTGAAGCTTTCTTT	CASRAGTENTEAFF
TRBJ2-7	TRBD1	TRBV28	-	TGTGCCAGCAGGCCAAGGGACAGGGTAGGCCACGAGCAGTACTTC	CASRPRDRVGHEQYF
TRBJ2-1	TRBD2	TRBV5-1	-	TGCGCCAGCAGCTTGGAACGGGGGGGAAACAATGAGCAGTTCTTC	CASSLERGGNNEQFF
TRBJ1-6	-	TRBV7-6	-	TGTGCCAGCAGCTTCATGGGCGCAGGGGTTAATTCACCCCTCCACTTT	CASSFMGAGVNSPLHF
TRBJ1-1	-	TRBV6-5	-	TGTGCCACCGGGGGGGGCTTGGACACTGAAGCTTTCTTT	CATGGGLDTEAFF
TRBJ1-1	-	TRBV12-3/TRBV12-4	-	TGTGCCAGCAGTCCGCAAGGAGGCACTGAAGCTTTCTTT	CASSPQGGTEAFF
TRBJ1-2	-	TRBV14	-	TGTGCCAGCAGCTGGGCTGCTAACTATGGCTACACCTTC	CASSWAANYGYTF
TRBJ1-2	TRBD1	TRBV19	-	TGTGCCAGTAATCCTACCGACAGGGGTTATAGATATGGCTACACCTTC	CASNPTDRGYRYGYTF
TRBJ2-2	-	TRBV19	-	TGTGCCAGTAGTATGGGGAGGAGAGGCGGGGAGCTGTTTTTT	CASSMGRRGGELFF
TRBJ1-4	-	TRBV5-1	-	TGCGCCAGCAGCCCGACGGGGGTGGGGAATGAAAAACTGTTTTTT	CASSPTGVGNEKLFF
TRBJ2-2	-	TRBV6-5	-	TGTGCCACAGTCCCCCCCACCGGGGAGCTGTTTTTT	CATVPPTGELFF
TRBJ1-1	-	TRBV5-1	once	TGCGCCAGCAGCTTGGTAACAGGGAGAAGGAACACTGAAGCTTTCTTT	CASSLVTGRRNTEAFF
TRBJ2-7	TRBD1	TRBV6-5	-	TGTGCCAGCAGTTATAATGGACAGGGGGGTTCCTACGAGCAGTACTTC	CASSYNGQGGSYEQYF
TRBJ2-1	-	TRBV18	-	TGTGCCAGCTCACCCCCGGGGTGGGGTGAGCAGTTCTTC	CASSPPGWGEQFF
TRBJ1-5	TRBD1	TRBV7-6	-	TGTGCCAGCAGCCAGTCCCAGGGGGACCAGCCCCAGCATTTT	CASSQSQGDQPQHF
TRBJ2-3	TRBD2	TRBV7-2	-	TGTGCCAGCAGCTCCCGACTAGCGGGGGTTTCAGATACGCAGTATTTT	CASSSRLAGVSDTQYF
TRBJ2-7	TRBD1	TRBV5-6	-	TGTGCCAGCAGCTCGAGTCCGGGACAGGCCTACGAGCAGTACTTC	CASSSSPGQAYEQYF
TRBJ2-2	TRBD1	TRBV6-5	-	TGTGCCAGCAGTTACGATACGACAGGGGGGGCCGGGGAGCTGTTTTTT	CASSYDTTGGAGELFF
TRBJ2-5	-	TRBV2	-	TGTGCCAGCATAGTTGACAGCGTCAGAGGAGAGACCCAGTACTTC	CASIVDSVRGETQYF
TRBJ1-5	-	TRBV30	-	TGTGCCTGGACTAGGGGAGGGCAGCCCCAGCATTTT	CAWTRGGQPQHF
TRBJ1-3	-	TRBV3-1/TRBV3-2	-	TGTGCCAGCAGCCAGGAGGGCTACACCATATATTTT	CASSQEGYTIYF
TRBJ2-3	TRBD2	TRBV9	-	TGTGCCAGCAGCGTAGCTTTACTAACGGGGGGGCCGGATGTCGCAGATACGCAGTATTTT	CASSVALLTGGPDVADTQYF
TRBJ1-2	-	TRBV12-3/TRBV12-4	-	TGTGCCAGCAGCAGGCAGGGCTATGGCTACACCTTC	CASSRQGYGYTF
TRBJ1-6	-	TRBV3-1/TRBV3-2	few	TGTGCCAGCAGCCAAGATAGGATGGGGGGTCCCATTCCCAATTCACCCCTCCACTTT	CASSQDRMGGPIPNSPLHF
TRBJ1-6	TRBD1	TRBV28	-	TGTGCCAGCAGTATACCGACAGGGGTTTCTTCACCCCTCCACTTT	CASSIPTGVSSPLHF
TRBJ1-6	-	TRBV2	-	TGTGCCAGCACCCTCGGCCCGGGTAATTCACCCCTCCACTTT	CASTLGPGNSPLHF
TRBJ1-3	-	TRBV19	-	TGTGCCAGTAGTCGCCGGGGGGCCGGAAACACCATATATTTT	CASSRRGAGNTIYF
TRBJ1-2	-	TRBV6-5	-	TGTGCCAGCAGTTACGGAGGGGCCCGAGGCTATGGCTACACCTTC	CASSYGGARGYGYTF
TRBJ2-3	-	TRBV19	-	TGTGCCAGTAGTATTCAGAAAGATACGCAGTATTTT	CASSIQKDTQYF
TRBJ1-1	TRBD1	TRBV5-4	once	TGTGCCAGCAGCGCTGCCGGGACAGGGGGTATGAACACTGAAGCTTTCTTT	CASSAAGTGGMNTEAFF
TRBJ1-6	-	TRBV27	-	TGTGCCAGCAGTTTAAGGGGCCTTGAAAATTCACCCCTCCACTTT	CASSLRGLENSPLHF
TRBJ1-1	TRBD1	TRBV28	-	TGTGCCAGCAGTTTATCCGATATGACAGGGGCAGCTTTCTTT	CASSLSDMTGAAFF
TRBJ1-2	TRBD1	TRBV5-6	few	TGTGCCAGCAGCTTAGGGACAGGGTGGGCCTATGGCTACACCTTC	CASSLGTGWAYGYTF